A selection of T cell receptor beta chains follows, all from one sample in a study of cytomegalovirus exposure and HLA in healthy donors. The data were produced by immunoSEQ multiplex PCR, yet TCRdb's version contains in-frame clones alone and is incomplete. The sample contains about 200,000 clones, around 80% of which appear only once. The sequenced material came from PBMCs. These receptors all come from a man aged 35-49 years in good health and CMV-seropositive. Both conserved end residues are trimmed from each CDR3.

len | v_gene | CDR3aa
12 | TRBV15 | ATSSWTANTEAF
12 | TRBV6-1 | ASSQQGYTGELF
11 | TRBV5-4 | ASSAVRTDTQY
12 | TRBV7-3 | ASSLGETNSPLH
12 | TRBV7-3 | ASSLGQGGNIQY
12 | TRBV19 | ASSLQQGNTEAF
13 | TRBV6-6 | ASSYDERPNTEAF
10 | TRBV27 | ASKDRNYGYT
14 | TRBV19 | ASTLTGGGSNQPQH
13 | TRBV27 | ASRSTLAKSGELF
11 | TRBV19 | ASAAYSNQPQH
14 | TRBV5-5 | ASSLSGSSGNQPQH
13 | TRBV6-5 | ASSKGQAGFNEQF
12 | TRBV6-1 | ASSNRDRVDGYT
13 | TRBV5-5 | ASSFRQGAWYEQY
13 | TRBV5-5 | ASSFRDYYQETQY
11 | TRBV5-4 | ASSLQGTETQY
13 | TRBV2 | ASSEWGMDTGELF
13 | TRBV27 | ASSLSGDPLYEQY
13 | TRBV19 | ASRGTSGSTDTQY
12 | TRBV7-3 | ASSLGSGGVEQF
13 | TRBV7-9 | ASSPGTGEFGELF
13 | TRBV27 | ASSSGLAGVDEQF
12 | TRBV28 | ASFSGRATDTQY
11 | TRBV6-1 | ASQGSPLYGYT
15 | TRBV4-1 | ASSQVQQGAGKYEQY
15 | TRBV7-7 | ASRSTRQGTGANVLT
12 | TRBV14 | ASSPQGVGGGYT
9 | TRBV5-1 | ASSLTDTQY
13 | TRBV30 | AWNPTRGLTDTQY
14 | TRBV18 | ASSPKLAGVYNEQF
12 | TRBV12-5 | ASAFGGLVDEQF
12 | TRBV6-1 | ASSPDRAVDTQY
13 | TRBV19 | ASSTLAGKRTEAF
9 | TRBV29-1 | SARQGPEQF
14 | TRBV18 | ASHLGGPSSYNEQF
13 | TRBV5-1 | ASSPWTGLNQPQH
11 | TRBV2 | ASSEAVAGTQY
11 | TRBV29-1 | SVGTSGSYEQF
13 | TRBV19 | ASSSGRKAGNEQF
11 | TRBV29-1 | SARDNHNQPQH
11 | TRBV2 | ASSEASSTMAF
11 | TRBV6-5 | ASKPPYNYGYT
10 | TRBV7-9 | ASSRAGSEAF
13 | TRBV11-2 | ASSLSGRAVDTQY
13 | TRBV5-8 | ASSRVAATHYEQY
13 | TRBV6-1 | ASRRDRFPNEKLF
13 | TRBV7-2 | ASSLATSGGDEQF
12 | TRBV19 | ASSPGTSQNEQF
12 | TRBV5-1 | ASSLEGDAYGYT
10 | TRBV5-6 | ASSSPPGLKY